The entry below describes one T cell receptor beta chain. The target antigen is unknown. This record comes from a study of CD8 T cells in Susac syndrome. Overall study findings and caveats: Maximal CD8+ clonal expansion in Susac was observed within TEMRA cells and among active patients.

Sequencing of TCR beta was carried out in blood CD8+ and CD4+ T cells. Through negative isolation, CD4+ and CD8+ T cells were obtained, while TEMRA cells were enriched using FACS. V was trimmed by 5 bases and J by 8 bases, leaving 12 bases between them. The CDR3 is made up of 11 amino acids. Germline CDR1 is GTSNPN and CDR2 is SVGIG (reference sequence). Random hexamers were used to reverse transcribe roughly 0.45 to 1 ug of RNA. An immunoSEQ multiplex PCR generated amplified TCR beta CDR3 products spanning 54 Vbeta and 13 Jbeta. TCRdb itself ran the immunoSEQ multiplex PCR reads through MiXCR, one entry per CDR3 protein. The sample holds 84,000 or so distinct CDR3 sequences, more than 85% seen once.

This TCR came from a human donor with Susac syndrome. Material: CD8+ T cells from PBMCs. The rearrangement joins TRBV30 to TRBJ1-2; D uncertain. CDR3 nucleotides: TGTGCCTGGGAAAGGACGTACGGCTACACCTTC. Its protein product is CAWERTYGYTF.